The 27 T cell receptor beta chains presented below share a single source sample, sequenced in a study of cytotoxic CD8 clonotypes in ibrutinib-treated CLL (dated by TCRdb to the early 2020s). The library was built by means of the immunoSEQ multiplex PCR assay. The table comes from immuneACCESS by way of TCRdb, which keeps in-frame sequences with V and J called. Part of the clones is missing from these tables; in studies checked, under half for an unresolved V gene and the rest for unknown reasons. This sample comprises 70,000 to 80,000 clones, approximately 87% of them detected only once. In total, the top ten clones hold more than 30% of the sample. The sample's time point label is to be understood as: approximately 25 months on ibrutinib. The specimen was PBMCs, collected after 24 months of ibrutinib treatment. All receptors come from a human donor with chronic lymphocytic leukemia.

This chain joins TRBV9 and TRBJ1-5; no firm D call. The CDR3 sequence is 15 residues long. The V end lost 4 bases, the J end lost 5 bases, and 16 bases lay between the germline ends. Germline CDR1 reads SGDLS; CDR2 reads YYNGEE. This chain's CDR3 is CASSSGVDRDQPQHF. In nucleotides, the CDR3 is TGTGCCAGCAGCTCGGGCGTCGATCGCGATCAGCCCCAGCATTTT.

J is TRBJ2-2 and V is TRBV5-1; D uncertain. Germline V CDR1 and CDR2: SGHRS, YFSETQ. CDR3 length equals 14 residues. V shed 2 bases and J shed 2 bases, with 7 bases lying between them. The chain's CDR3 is CASSLKANTGELFF. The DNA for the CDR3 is TGCGCCAGCAGCTTAAAGGCTAACACCGGGGAGCTGTTTTTT.

The CDR3 sequence: CASGEGRRQPQHF. The CDR3 nucleotides read TGTGCCAGCGGCGAGGGGCGGAGGCAGCCCCAGCATTTT. The chain has TRBV28 and TRBJ1-5, with a possible D match to TRBD1 (5 bases). Trimming left V 8 bases short and J 7 bases short, with 15 bases between. Germline V gene data show CDR1 as MDHEN and CDR2 as SYDVKM. The CDR3 consists of 13 residues.

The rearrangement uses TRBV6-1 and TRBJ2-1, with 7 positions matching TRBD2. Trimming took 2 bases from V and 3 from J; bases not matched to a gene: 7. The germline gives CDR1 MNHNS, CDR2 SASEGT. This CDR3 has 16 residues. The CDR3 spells CASSESGRESYNEQFF. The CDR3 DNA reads TGTGCCAGCAGTGAATCAGGGCGGGAGAGCTACAATGAGCAGTTCTTC.

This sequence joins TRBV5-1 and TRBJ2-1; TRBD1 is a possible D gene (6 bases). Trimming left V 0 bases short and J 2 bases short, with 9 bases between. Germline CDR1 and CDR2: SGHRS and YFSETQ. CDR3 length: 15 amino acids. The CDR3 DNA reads TGCGCCAGCAGCTTGGAGGGACACCCCTACAATGAGCAGTTCTTC. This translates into CASSLEGHPYNEQFF.

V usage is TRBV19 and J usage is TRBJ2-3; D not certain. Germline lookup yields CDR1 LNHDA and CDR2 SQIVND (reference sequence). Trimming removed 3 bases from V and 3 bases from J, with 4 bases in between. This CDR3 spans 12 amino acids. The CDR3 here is CASSIGTDTQYF. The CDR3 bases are TGTGCCAGTAGTATTGGAACAGATACGCAGTATTTT.

The CDR3 DNA sequence: TGTGCCTGGAGTACCTCCAGGCGGGAGACGACCCAGTACTTC. Residues: CAWSTSRRETTQYF. The J gene is TRBJ2-5, the V gene TRBV30, with 7 nucleotides matching TRBD2. J was trimmed by 7 bases and V by 2 bases; bases with no gene match: 10. The CDR3 is made up of 14 amino acids. Germline V CDR1 and CDR2: GTSNPN, SVGIG (reference sequence).

The CDR3 DNA sequence: TGTGCCACCAGCATCCGACAGCTTCCTAATGAAAAACTGTTTTTT. As protein: CATSIRQLPNEKLFF. The chain couples TRBV15 to TRBJ1-4; D possibly corresponds to TRBD1 (5 bases). Germline V CDR1 and CDR2: LNHNV, YYDKDF (reference sequence). The CDR3 contains 15 residues. V was clipped by 4 bases and J by 3 bases, with 12 bases between them.

In DNA, the CDR3 is TGTGCCAGCAGCTTAGCGTTGGCTGGGGAGCTGTTTTTT. Amino acids: CASSLALAGELFF. V is TRBV7-6 and J is TRBJ2-2; D remains unclear. Germline V lookup: CDR1 SGHVS, CDR2 FNYEAQ. V lost 0 bases, J lost 8 bases, and 7 bases lay in between. The CDR3 runs to 13 residues.

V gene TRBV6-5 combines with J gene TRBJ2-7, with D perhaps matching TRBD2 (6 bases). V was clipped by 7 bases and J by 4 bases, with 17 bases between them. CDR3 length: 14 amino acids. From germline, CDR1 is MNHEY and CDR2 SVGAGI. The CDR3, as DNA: TGTGCCAGCACTGGGACTCTACATCCGTACGAGCAGTACTTC. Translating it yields CASTGTLHPYEQYF.

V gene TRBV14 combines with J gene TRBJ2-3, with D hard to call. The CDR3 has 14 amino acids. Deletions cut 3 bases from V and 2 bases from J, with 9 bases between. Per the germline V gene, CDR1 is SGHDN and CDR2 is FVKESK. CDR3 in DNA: TGTGCCAGCAGCCAGCCCCGGCACACAGATACGCAGTATTTT. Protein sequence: CASSQPRHTDTQYF.

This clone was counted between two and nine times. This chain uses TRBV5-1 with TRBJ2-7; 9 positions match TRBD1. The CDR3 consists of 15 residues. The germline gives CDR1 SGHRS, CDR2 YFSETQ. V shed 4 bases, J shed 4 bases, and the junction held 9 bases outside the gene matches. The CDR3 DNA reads TGCGCCAGCAGCCAAGATGGACAGGGGTTGTACGAGCAGTACTTC. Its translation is CASSQDGQGLYEQYF. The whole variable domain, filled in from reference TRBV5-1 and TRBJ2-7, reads KAGVTQTPRYLIKTRGQQVTLSCSPISGHRSVSWYQQTPGQGLQFLFEYFSETQRNKGNFPGRFSGRQFSNSRSEMNVSTLELGDSALYLCASSQDGQGLYEQYFGPGTRLTVT.

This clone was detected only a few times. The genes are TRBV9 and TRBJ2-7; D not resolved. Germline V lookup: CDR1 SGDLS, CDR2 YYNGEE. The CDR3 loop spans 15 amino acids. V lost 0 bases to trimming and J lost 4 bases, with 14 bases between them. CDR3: CASSVGGRIPYEQYF. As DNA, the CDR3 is TGTGCCAGCAGCGTAGGAGGTCGGATCCCGTACGAGCAGTACTTC. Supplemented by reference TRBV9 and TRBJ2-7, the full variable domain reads DSGVTQTPKHLITATGQRVTLRCSPRSGDLSVYWYQQSLDQGLQFLIQYYNGEERAKGNILERFSAQQFPDLHSELNLSSLELGDSALYFCASSVGGRIPYEQYFGPGTRLTVT.

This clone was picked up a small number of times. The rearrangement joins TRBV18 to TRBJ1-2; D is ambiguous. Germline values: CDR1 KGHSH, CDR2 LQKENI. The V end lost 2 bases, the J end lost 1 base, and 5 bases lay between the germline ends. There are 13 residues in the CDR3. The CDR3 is CASSPSRNYGYTF. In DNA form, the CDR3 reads TGTGCCAGCTCACCAAGCCGTAACTATGGCTACACCTTC. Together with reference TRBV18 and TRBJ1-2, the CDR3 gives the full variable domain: NAGVMQNPRHLVRRRGQEARLRCSPMKGHSHVYWYRQLPEEGLKFMVYLQKENIIDESGMPKERFSAEFPKEGPSILRIQQVVRGDSAAYFCASSPSRNYGYTFGSGTRLTVV.

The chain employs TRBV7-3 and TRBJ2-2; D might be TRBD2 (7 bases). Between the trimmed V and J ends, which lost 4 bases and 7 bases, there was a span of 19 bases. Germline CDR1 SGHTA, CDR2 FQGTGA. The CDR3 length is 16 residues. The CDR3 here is CASSSRGAQAGGELFF. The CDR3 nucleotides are TGTGCCAGCAGCTCCCGGGGGGCGCAGGCTGGCGGGGAGCTGTTTTTT. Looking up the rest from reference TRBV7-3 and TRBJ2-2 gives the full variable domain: GAGVSQTPSNKVTEKGKYVELRCDPISGHTALYWYRQSLGQGPEFLIYFQGTGAADDSGLPNDRFFAVRPEGSVSTLKIQRTERGDSAVYLCASSSRGAQAGGELFFGEGSRLTVL.

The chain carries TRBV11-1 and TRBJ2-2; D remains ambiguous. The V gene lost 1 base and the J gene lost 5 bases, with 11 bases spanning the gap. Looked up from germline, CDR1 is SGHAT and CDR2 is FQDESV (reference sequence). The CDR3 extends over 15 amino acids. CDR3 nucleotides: TGTGCCAGCAGCTTAGGAGGTATAGAGACCGGGGAGCTGTTTTTT. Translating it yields CASSLGGIETGELFF.

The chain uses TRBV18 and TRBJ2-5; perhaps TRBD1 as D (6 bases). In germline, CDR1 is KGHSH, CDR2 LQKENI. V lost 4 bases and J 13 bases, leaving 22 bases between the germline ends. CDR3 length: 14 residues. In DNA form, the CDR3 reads TGTGCCAGCTCACTCCGGGACAAAGCTACCCCTCTGTACTTC. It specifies CASSLRDKATPLYF.

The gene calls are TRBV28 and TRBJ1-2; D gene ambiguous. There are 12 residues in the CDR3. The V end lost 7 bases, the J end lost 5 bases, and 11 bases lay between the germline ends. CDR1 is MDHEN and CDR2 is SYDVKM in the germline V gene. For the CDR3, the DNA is TGTGCCAGCAACCACCCCAGGTATGGCTACACCTTC. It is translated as CASNHPRYGYTF.

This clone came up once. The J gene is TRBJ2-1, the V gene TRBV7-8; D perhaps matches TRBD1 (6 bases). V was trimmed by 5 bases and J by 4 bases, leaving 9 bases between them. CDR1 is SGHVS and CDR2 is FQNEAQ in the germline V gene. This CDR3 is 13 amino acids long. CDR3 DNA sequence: TGTGCCAGCAGCGATGACAGGTACAATGAGCAGTTCTTC. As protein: CASSDDRYNEQFF.

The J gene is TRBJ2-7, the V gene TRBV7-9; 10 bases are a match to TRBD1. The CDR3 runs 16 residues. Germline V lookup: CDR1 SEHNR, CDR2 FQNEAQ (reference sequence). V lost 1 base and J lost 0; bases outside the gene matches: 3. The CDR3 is CASSLVGTGDSYEQYF. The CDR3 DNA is TGTGCCAGCAGCTTAGTGGGGACAGGGGACTCCTACGAGCAGTACTTC.

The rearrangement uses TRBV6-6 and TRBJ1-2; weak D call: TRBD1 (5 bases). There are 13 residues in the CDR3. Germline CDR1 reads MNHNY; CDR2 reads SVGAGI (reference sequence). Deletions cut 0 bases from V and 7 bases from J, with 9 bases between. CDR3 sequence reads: CASSYSPGSGYTF. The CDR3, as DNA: TGTGCCAGCAGTTACTCACCAGGGAGTGGCTACACCTTC.

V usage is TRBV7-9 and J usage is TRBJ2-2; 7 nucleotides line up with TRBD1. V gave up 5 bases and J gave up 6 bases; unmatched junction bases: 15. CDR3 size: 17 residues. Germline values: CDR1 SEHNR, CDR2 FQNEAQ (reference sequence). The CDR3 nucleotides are TGTGCCAGCAGCAACGTGCTAAACAGGGGCGCTGCCGGGGAGCTGTTTTTT. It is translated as CASSNVLNRGAAGELFF.

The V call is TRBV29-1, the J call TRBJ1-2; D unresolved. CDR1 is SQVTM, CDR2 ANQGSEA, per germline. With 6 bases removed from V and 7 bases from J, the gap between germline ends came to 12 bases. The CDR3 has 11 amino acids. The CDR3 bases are TGCAGCGTAATTAATATCGGTGGCTACACCTTC. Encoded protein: CSVINIGGYTF. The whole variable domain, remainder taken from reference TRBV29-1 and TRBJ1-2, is SAVISQKPSRDICQRGTSLTIQCQVDSQVTMMFWYRQQPGQSLTLIATANQGSEATYESGFVIDKFPISRPNLTFSTLTVSNMSPEDSSIYLCSVINIGGYTFGSGTRLTVV.

The DNA of the CDR3 is TGTGCCAGCAGGCCACCCGACAGAGCCTCCTACAATGAGCAGTTCTTC. Its translation: CASRPPDRASYNEQFF. This rearrangement joins TRBV7-2 to TRBJ2-1, with D possibly matching TRBD1 (5 bases). Trimming took off 6 bases at V and 0 bases at J, with 15 bases between the two ends. Germline lookup yields CDR1 SGHTA and CDR2 FQGNSA. The CDR3 extends over 16 amino acids.

The CDR3 here is CASSMNENTEAFF. The CDR3 coding sequence is TGTGCCAGTAGTATGAATGAGAACACTGAAGCTTTCTTT. V and J are TRBV19 and TRBJ1-1; no clear D. The germline CDR1 and CDR2 sequences are LNHDA and SQIVND (reference sequence). Trimming shortened V by 3 bases and J by 1 base, and 6 bases separated the two germline ends. The CDR3 is 13 residues long.

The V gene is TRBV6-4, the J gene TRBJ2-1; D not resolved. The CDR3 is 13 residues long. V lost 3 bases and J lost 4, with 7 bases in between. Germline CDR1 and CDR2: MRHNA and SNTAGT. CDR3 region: CASSDFDYNEQFF. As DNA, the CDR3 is TGTGCCAGCAGTGATTTTGATTACAATGAGCAGTTCTTC.

For the CDR3, the DNA is TGTGCCAGCAGCCTTACTAGCGCCAATCAAGATACGCAGTATTTT. Translated: CASSLTSANQDTQYF. The chain links TRBV25-1 to TRBJ2-3; 7 nucleotides align to TRBD2. The CDR3 has 15 amino acids. Trimming removed 6 bases from V and 5 bases from J; junction bases left unmatched: 11. CDR1 and CDR2 from the germline V gene are MGHDK and SYGVNS.